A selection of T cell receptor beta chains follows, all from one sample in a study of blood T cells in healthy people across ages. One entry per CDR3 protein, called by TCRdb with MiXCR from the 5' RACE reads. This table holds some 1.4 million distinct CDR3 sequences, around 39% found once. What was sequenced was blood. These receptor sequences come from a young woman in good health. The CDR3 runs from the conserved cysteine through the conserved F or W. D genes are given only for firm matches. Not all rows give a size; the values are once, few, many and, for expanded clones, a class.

CDR3 DNA: TGTGCCAGCAGCGTAGTCCCGGGGGATACGCAGTATTTT; CDR3 protein: CASSVVPGDTQYF; J gene: TRBJ2-3; V gene: TRBV9; D gene: -; clone size: -
CDR3 DNA: TGTGCCAGCAGCTTAGGGGGCCGGAGTACAGTTCGCTCCTACAATGAGCAGTTCTTC; CDR3 protein: CASSLGGRSTVRSYNEQFF; J gene: TRBJ2-1; V gene: TRBV7-2; D gene: -; clone size: few
CDR3 DNA: TGTGCCAGCAGCTTATTAGCGAATGAGCACGAGCAGTACTTC; CDR3 protein: CASSLLANEHEQYF; J gene: TRBJ2-7; V gene: TRBV7-2; D gene: -; clone size: -
CDR3 DNA: TGTGCCAGCAGCTTAGTGCACCAGCGCGAGCAGTACTTC; CDR3 protein: CASSLVHQREQYF; J gene: TRBJ2-7; V gene: TRBV7-2; D gene: -; clone size: -
CDR3 DNA: TGCAGCGTTGAAGACGAGGACAGGGGAATCCGAGAGACCCAGTACTTC; CDR3 protein: CSVEDEDRGIRETQYF; J gene: TRBJ2-5; V gene: TRBV29-1; D gene: TRBD1; clone size: many
CDR3 DNA: TGTGCCAGCGCCTTGGGGTTTTCAGATACGCAGTATTTT; CDR3 protein: CASALGFSDTQYF; J gene: TRBJ2-3; V gene: TRBV6-1; D gene: -; clone size: few
CDR3 DNA: TGTGCCAGCAGTGAGGCATGGGACAGCCAAGAGACCCAGTACTTC; CDR3 protein: CASSEAWDSQETQYF; J gene: TRBJ2-5; V gene: TRBV6-1; D gene: TRBD1; clone size: -
CDR3 DNA: TGTGCCAGTAATCGGGGGCCCAGCTCCTACAATGAGCAGTTCTTC; CDR3 protein: CASNRGPSSYNEQFF; J gene: TRBJ2-1; V gene: TRBV5-6; D gene: -; clone size: -
CDR3 DNA: TGTGCCAGCACTCCCGTGGGCCTCGGCTTGGCTGAGCAGTTCTTC; CDR3 protein: CASTPVGLGLAEQFF; J gene: TRBJ2-1; V gene: TRBV5-5; D gene: -; clone size: -
CDR3 DNA: TGTGCCAGCAGCCAAGAGGGACTAGCCGGGGGAGTCGAGCAGTTCTTC; CDR3 protein: CASSQEGLAGGVEQFF; J gene: TRBJ2-1; V gene: TRBV4-2; D gene: TRBD2; clone size: -
CDR3 DNA: TGTGCCAGCAGCCAAGGGTTTGGCGAGCAGTTCTTC; CDR3 protein: CASSQGFGEQFF; J gene: TRBJ2-1; V gene: TRBV3-1; D gene: -; clone size: few
CDR3 DNA: TGTGCCAGCAGCCGGACTAGCGGGGAACTCCCTGGTGGGGATACGCAGTATTTT; CDR3 protein: CASSRTSGELPGGDTQYF; J gene: TRBJ2-3; V gene: TRBV12-3/TRBV12-4; D gene: TRBD2; clone size: -
CDR3 DNA: TGCAGCGTTGCGGCAGGGCCGAACACCGGGGAGCTGTTTTTT; CDR3 protein: CSVAAGPNTGELFF; J gene: TRBJ2-2; V gene: TRBV29-1; D gene: -; clone size: -
CDR3 DNA: TGTGCCAGCAGCCTCTCAGGGGTCCAGGGTTACGAGCAGTACTTC; CDR3 protein: CASSLSGVQGYEQYF; J gene: TRBJ2-7; V gene: TRBV7-8; D gene: -; clone size: -
CDR3 DNA: TGCGCCAGCAGCCAAGAAGCTACACCCGGGCAAAACATTCAGTACTTC; CDR3 protein: CASSQEATPGQNIQYF; J gene: TRBJ2-4; V gene: TRBV4-1; D gene: -; clone size: -
CDR3 DNA: TGTGCCAGCAGACAGACAGGGGGCAATTGGGATGAGCAGTTCTTC; CDR3 protein: CASRQTGGNWDEQFF; J gene: TRBJ2-1; V gene: TRBV12-3/TRBV12-4; D gene: TRBD1; clone size: few
CDR3 DNA: TGCAGTGCTAGGGGGACTAGCGGGGATAACTACAATGAGCAGTACTTC; CDR3 protein: CSARGTSGDNYNEQYF; J gene: TRBJ2-7; V gene: TRBV20-1; D gene: TRBD2; clone size: -